Presented here are 4 T cell receptor beta chains from one specimen sequenced in a study of blood T cell repertoires in COVID-19. The repertoire was sequenced with immunoSEQ multiplex PCR; TCRdb's copy has only in-frame clones and lacks some. The sample shows 360,000 or so clones, around 83% of them seen only once. Sample: PBMCs or T cells enriched from blood (not recorded which). These receptors were taken from a woman aged 50 to 60 who had recovered from COVID-19.

This clone has a handful of counts. The V gene is TRBV30, the J gene TRBJ1-2, with D unresolved. Germline values: CDR1 GTSNPN, CDR2 SVGIG (reference sequence). Trimming left V 5 bases short and J 1 base short, with 14 bases between. The CDR3 consists of 14 residues. The CDR3: CAWRKNSLNYGYTF. The CDR3 nucleotides read TGTGCCTGGCGAAAAAACAGCCTTAACTATGGCTACACCTTC.

V gene TRBV7-9 combines with J gene TRBJ1-2; 7 bases align to TRBD1. V gave up 5 bases and J gave up 8 bases; unmatched junction bases: 8. Per the germline V gene, CDR1 is SEHNR and CDR2 is FQNEAQ (reference sequence). The CDR3 runs to 13 residues. The CDR3 spells CASSLEQGNGYTF. For the CDR3, the DNA is TGTGCCAGCAGCCTAGAACAGGGGAACGGCTACACCTTC.

This clone was seen more than once but under ten times. The chain joins TRBV30 to TRBJ1-2; D is ambiguous. V gave up 5 bases and J gave up 8 bases, with 12 bases separating them. Germline V gives CDR1 GTSNPN, CDR2 SVGIG (reference sequence). This CDR3 comprises 11 residues. CDR3 sequence (DNA): TGTGCCTGGCTGAGAGGGAGAGGCTACACCTTC. The encoded protein is CAWLRGRGYTF.

The chain is built from TRBV7-3 and TRBJ1-6; D is possibly TRBD1 (6 bases). V was shortened by 4 bases and J by 13 bases, with 14 bases between the two germline ends. Germline lookup yields CDR1 SGHTA and CDR2 FQGTGA. CDR3 size: 13 residues. CDR3 nucleotides: TGTGCCAGCAGCTCGTCCGACAGGACGCCCCTCCACTTT. Protein product: CASSSSDRTPLHF.